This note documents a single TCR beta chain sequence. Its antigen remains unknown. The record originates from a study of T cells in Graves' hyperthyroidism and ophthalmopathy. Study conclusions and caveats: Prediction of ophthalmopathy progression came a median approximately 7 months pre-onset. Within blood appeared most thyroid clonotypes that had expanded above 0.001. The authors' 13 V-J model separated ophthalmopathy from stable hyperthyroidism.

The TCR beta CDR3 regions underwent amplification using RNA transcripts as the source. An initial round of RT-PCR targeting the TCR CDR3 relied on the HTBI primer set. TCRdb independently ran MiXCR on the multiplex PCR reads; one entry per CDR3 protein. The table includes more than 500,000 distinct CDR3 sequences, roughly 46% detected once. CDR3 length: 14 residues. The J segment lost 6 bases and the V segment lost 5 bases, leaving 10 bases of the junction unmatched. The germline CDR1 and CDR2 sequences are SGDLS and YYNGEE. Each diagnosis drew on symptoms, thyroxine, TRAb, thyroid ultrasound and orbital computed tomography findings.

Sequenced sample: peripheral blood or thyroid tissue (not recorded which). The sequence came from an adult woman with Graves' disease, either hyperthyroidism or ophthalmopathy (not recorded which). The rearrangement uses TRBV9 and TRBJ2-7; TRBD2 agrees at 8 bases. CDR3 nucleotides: TGTGCCAGCAGTGTTACGGGAGGGCCCCTCGAGCAGTACTTC. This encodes CASSVTGGPLEQYF. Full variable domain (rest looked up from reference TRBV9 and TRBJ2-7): DSGVTQTPKHLITATGQRVTLRCSPRSGDLSVYWYQQSLDQGLQFLIQYYNGEERAKGNILERFSAQQFPDLHSELNLSSLELGDSALYFCASSVTGGPLEQYFGPGTRLTVT.